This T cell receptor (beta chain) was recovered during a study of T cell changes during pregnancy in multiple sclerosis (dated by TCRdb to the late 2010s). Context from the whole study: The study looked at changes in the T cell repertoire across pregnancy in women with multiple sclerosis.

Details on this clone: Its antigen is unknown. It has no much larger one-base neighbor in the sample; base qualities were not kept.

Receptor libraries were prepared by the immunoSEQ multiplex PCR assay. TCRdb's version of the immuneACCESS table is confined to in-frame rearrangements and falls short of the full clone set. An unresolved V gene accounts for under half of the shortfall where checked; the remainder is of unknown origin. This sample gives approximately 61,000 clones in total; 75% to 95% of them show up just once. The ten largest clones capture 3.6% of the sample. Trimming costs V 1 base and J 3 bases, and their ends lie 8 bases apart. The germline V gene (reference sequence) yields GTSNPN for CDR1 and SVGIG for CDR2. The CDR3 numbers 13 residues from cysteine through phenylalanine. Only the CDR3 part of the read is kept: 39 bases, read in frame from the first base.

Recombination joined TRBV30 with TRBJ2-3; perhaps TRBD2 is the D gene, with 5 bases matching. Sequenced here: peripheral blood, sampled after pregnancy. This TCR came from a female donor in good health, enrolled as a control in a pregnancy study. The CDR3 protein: CAWSGGVTDTQYF. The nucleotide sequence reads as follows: TGTGCCTGGAGTGGGGGAGTAACAGATACGCAGTATTTT.